This TCR beta chain was documented in a study of blood T cell repertoires in COVID-19. Trimming took 4 bases from V and 1 from J, leaving 13 bases between them. Looked up from germline, CDR1 is LNHDA and CDR2 is SQIVND (reference sequence). This CDR3 is built from 15 residues. TCRdb's copy holds only in-frame clones and misses some; the assay was immunoSEQ multiplex PCR. This sample has more than 300,000 clones, with approximately 84% found just once. Only one count was recorded for this clone. Participants were aged about 18 to 100 years, lived in around 22 US areas, and enrolled virtually. Researchers sorted participants into cohorts using their self-reported clinical history. Recovery meant two consecutive negative NP/OP PCR tests, professional clearance, or resolved symptoms.

The TCR sequence derives from a woman younger than 30 who had recovered from COVID-19. The chain recombines TRBV19 with TRBJ1-1, with TRBD1 as a possible D gene (5 bases). Sequenced: PBMCs or T cells enriched from blood (not recorded which). For the CDR3, the DNA is TGTGCCAGTAGTAGGGGCAGGGTCGGGAACACTGAAGCTTTCTTT. It translates to CASSRGRVGNTEAFF.